This is a list of T cell receptor beta chains from one sample in a study of technical replicates of blood from a handful of donors. The method was immunoSEQ multiplex PCR; TCRdb's version includes in-frame clones alone and lacks a portion of them. The table includes 72,000 or so clones, about nine tenths detected once. The sample comprised T cells isolated from PBMCs. The receptors were gathered from a human donor in good health. Each CDR3 is given with its conserved first and last residue. Each record gives: CDR3 protein, J gene, CDR3 length, V gene, D gene. The D gene is left open where the match is weak.

cdr3_aa: CASSLHRGGTGYTF
j_call: TRBJ1-2
cdr3_length: 14
v_call: TRBV11-2
d_call: TRBD1

cdr3_aa: CASDGDRVYEQYF
j_call: TRBJ2-7
cdr3_length: 13
v_call: TRBV6-1
d_call: TRBD1

cdr3_aa: CASSSAGGAYTEAFF
j_call: TRBJ1-1
cdr3_length: 15
v_call: TRBV27
d_call: TRBD1

cdr3_aa: CAWSPGFGQAGTAQYF
j_call: TRBJ2-3
cdr3_length: 16
v_call: TRBV30
d_call: .

cdr3_aa: CASSYEGNQPQHF
j_call: TRBJ1-5
cdr3_length: 13
v_call: TRBV6-5
d_call: .

cdr3_aa: CASSFRGQGARGYTF
j_call: TRBJ1-2
cdr3_length: 15
v_call: TRBV28
d_call: TRBD1

cdr3_aa: CATSRGELGGEKLFF
j_call: TRBJ1-4
cdr3_length: 15
v_call: TRBV15
d_call: .

cdr3_aa: CASSQARLSAYEQYF
j_call: TRBJ2-7
cdr3_length: 15
v_call: TRBV4-3
d_call: .

cdr3_aa: CASSLDTFGEQYF
j_call: TRBJ2-7
cdr3_length: 13
v_call: TRBV7-7
d_call: .

cdr3_aa: CASSDPGGVNQPQHF
j_call: TRBJ1-5
cdr3_length: 15
v_call: TRBV10-1
d_call: TRBD1

cdr3_aa: CATSRVTRGRQPQHF
j_call: TRBJ1-5
cdr3_length: 15
v_call: TRBV15
d_call: .

cdr3_aa: CASLLAGSSYEQYF
j_call: TRBJ2-7
cdr3_length: 14
v_call: TRBV2
d_call: .

cdr3_aa: CASSLGQVSETQYF
j_call: TRBJ2-5
cdr3_length: 14
v_call: TRBV11-2
d_call: .

cdr3_aa: CASSPNPGTGAAGELFF
j_call: TRBJ2-2
cdr3_length: 17
v_call: TRBV18
d_call: TRBD1

cdr3_aa: CASSQGQGQETQYF
j_call: TRBJ2-5
cdr3_length: 14
v_call: TRBV11-1
d_call: TRBD1

cdr3_aa: CASSPGTATEAFF
j_call: TRBJ1-1
cdr3_length: 13
v_call: TRBV5-4
d_call: TRBD1

cdr3_aa: CASTPFSGGNQPQHF
j_call: TRBJ1-5
cdr3_length: 15
v_call: TRBV27
d_call: .

cdr3_aa: CASSLEGKVEQYF
j_call: TRBJ2-7
cdr3_length: 13
v_call: TRBV27
d_call: .

cdr3_aa: CASSHKSTGANTGELFF
j_call: TRBJ2-2
cdr3_length: 17
v_call: TRBV14
d_call: .

cdr3_aa: CASPRVRKETQYF
j_call: TRBJ2-5
cdr3_length: 13
v_call: TRBV5-1
d_call: .

cdr3_aa: CATSSRGDGYEQYF
j_call: TRBJ2-7
cdr3_length: 14
v_call: TRBV15
d_call: .

cdr3_aa: CASSLTSGGLDTQYF
j_call: TRBJ2-3
cdr3_length: 15
v_call: TRBV6-6
d_call: TRBD2

cdr3_aa: CASSYGVQGVHEQFF
j_call: TRBJ2-1
cdr3_length: 15
v_call: TRBV6-5
d_call: TRBD1

cdr3_aa: CASSPWDINGYTF
j_call: TRBJ1-2
cdr3_length: 13
v_call: TRBV5-8
d_call: .

cdr3_aa: CASSLGDNYNEQFF
j_call: TRBJ2-1
cdr3_length: 14
v_call: TRBV27
d_call: .

cdr3_aa: CASSVGVAGGHNEQFF
j_call: TRBJ2-1
cdr3_length: 16
v_call: TRBV6-1
d_call: TRBD2

cdr3_aa: CASSFPTGQETQYF
j_call: TRBJ2-5
cdr3_length: 14
v_call: TRBV7-9
d_call: TRBD1

cdr3_aa: CASSGGVNTEAFF
j_call: TRBJ1-1
cdr3_length: 13
v_call: TRBV5-1
d_call: .

cdr3_aa: CASSIPPLITSGRGNEQFF
j_call: TRBJ2-1
cdr3_length: 19
v_call: TRBV28
d_call: TRBD2

cdr3_aa: CASSPTGPEAFF
j_call: TRBJ1-1
cdr3_length: 12
v_call: TRBV18
d_call: .

cdr3_aa: CASSWGSSNQPQHF
j_call: TRBJ1-5
cdr3_length: 14
v_call: TRBV27
d_call: .

cdr3_aa: CASSQGGSGELFF
j_call: TRBJ2-2
cdr3_length: 13
v_call: TRBV4-1
d_call: .

cdr3_aa: CASSPQDSGEKLFF
j_call: TRBJ1-4
cdr3_length: 14
v_call: TRBV18
d_call: .

cdr3_aa: CASSQDLQRELEQYF
j_call: TRBJ2-7
cdr3_length: 15
v_call: TRBV14
d_call: TRBD2

cdr3_aa: CASSNRTGSTYEQYF
j_call: TRBJ2-7
cdr3_length: 15
v_call: TRBV21-1
d_call: .

cdr3_aa: CASSFNSPASGGTGELFF
j_call: TRBJ2-2
cdr3_length: 18
v_call: TRBV7-6
d_call: TRBD2

cdr3_aa: CASSDDRGISYEQYF
j_call: TRBJ2-7
cdr3_length: 15
v_call: TRBV28
d_call: TRBD1

cdr3_aa: CASSLGLAGGDTQYF
j_call: TRBJ2-3
cdr3_length: 15
v_call: TRBV7-9
d_call: TRBD2

cdr3_aa: CASSETGGVGYTF
j_call: TRBJ1-2
cdr3_length: 13
v_call: TRBV2
d_call: TRBD1

cdr3_aa: CASSAGLAGTGELFF
j_call: TRBJ2-2
cdr3_length: 15
v_call: TRBV9
d_call: TRBD2

cdr3_aa: CASSLVSVDEQYF
j_call: TRBJ2-7
cdr3_length: 13
v_call: TRBV7-9
d_call: .